A selection of T cell receptor beta chains follows, all from one sample in a study of shared clonotypes between healthy human individuals. TCRdb's copy holds only in-frame clones and misses some; the assay was immunoSEQ multiplex PCR. The repertoire holds about 2,100,000 clones, just over 90% seen once, with more than 1.5% in the top ten. The specimen sequenced was naive CD8+ T cells from PBMCs. The origin of the receptors is a man aged 18 to 30 in good health. Some clones in this sample may be carry-over from other donors' samples. Each CDR3 is given with its conserved first and last residue. A D gene is named only where the DNA matches it firmly. Clone size is given for some rows only: seen once, a few or many times, or a class if the clone is expanded.

TGTGCCAGCAGGACCGGGGGTGTCCGAGAGACCCAGTACTTC,CASRTGGVRETQYF,-,-,TRBV27,TRBJ2-5
TGTGCCAGCAGCTGGATGGACGGTTACAATGAGCAGTTCTTC,CASSWMDGYNEQFF,few,-,TRBV5-6,TRBJ2-1
TGCGCCACCAGACTATCTAGGACGGCACAAGAGACCCAGTACTTC,CATRLSRTAQETQYF,-,-,TRBV10-2,TRBJ2-5
TGCGCCAGCAGCCAAGTGGCGGGACCTACCGGGGAGCTGTTTTTT,CASSQVAGPTGELFF,-,-,TRBV4-3,TRBJ2-2
TGTGCCAGCAGCCCCCCCCGGACTGAAGCTTTCTTT,CASSPPRTEAFF,-,-,TRBV9,TRBJ1-1
TGTGCCAGCAGCGGGCCAGACAGGGAGTCTGGAAACACCATATATTTT,CASSGPDRESGNTIYF,-,TRBD1,TRBV7-9,TRBJ1-3
TGTGCCAGCAGTGAGGAAGCGGCCTTCTCCTACGAGCAGTACTTC,CASSEEAAFSYEQYF,-,-,TRBV6-1,TRBJ2-7
TGTGCCAGCAGCGCGGGTGGGACTAGCGCCTACGAGCAGTACTTC,CASSAGGTSAYEQYF,-,TRBD2,TRBV9,TRBJ2-7
TGCGCCAGCAGTCAATCGCCCGAAGAACCCTTTTACGAGCAGTACTTC,CASSQSPEEPFYEQYF,-,-,TRBV23-1,TRBJ2-7
TGTGCCAGCAGCTTGGCAGCGTCCGGGGAGCTGTTTTTT,CASSLAASGELFF,-,-,TRBV5-8,TRBJ2-2
TGTGCCAGCAGCCATACAGGGTACGAGCAGTACTTC,CASSHTGYEQYF,-,-,TRBV28,TRBJ2-7
TGTGCCAGCAGTTTACGCGGACAGGGGTCAGCGGCCGATGGCTACACCTTC,CASSLRGQGSAADGYTF,-,TRBD1,TRBV27,TRBJ1-2
TGTGCCAGCACCCCCACAGCGACGCCCTACGAGCAGTACTTC,CASTPTATPYEQYF,once,-,TRBV28,TRBJ2-7
TGTGCCAGCAGTGAAGGGGCCCCAGGGAATGGAAACACCATATATTTT,CASSEGAPGNGNTIYF,-,-,TRBV6-1,TRBJ1-3
TGTGCCAGCAGCTTGGGTCTCGAGTGGGCTTACGAGCAGTACTTC,CASSLGLEWAYEQYF,-,-,TRBV5-5,TRBJ2-7
TGCGCCAGCAGCCAAGTTGGGGGAGCAGGAAACGAGCAGTACTTC,CASSQVGGAGNEQYF,-,-,TRBV4-1,TRBJ2-7
TGTGCCAGCAGCGTAGGATCTGGGACAGCCGACGAGCAGTACTTC,CASSVGSGTADEQYF,-,TRBD1,TRBV9,TRBJ2-7
TGTGCCAGCAGTTACCGGGGTAATGAGCAGTTCTTC,CASSYRGNEQFF,once,-,TRBV28,TRBJ2-1
TGTGCCAGCAGCGACACTAGCACAGATACGCAGTATTTT,CASSDTSTDTQYF,-,-,TRBV4-2,TRBJ2-3
TGTGCCAGCAGCTCCCGGCTAGCGGAAAGCTCCTACGAGCAGTACTTC,CASSSRLAESSYEQYF,-,TRBD2,TRBV28,TRBJ2-7
TGTGCCAGCAGCGCCACCGATGCCGGGACTAGCGGGAGGTTGGAGACCCAGTACTTC,CASSATDAGTSGRLETQYF,-,TRBD2,TRBV9,TRBJ2-5
TGTGCCAGCAGTGAAATTGGTAGTGGGTACGAGCAGTACTTC,CASSEIGSGYEQYF,-,-,TRBV6-1,TRBJ2-7
TGTGCCAGCAGCCATACCGGGTCCCCGAACACTGAAGCTTTCTTT,CASSHTGSPNTEAFF,-,-,TRBV7-3,TRBJ1-1
TGTGCCAGCAGTTTAGGGGTAGGCACTGAAGCTTTCTTT,CASSLGVGTEAFF,-,-,TRBV28,TRBJ1-1
TGTGCCAGCAGCTTGATCTCCTCTGGGGCCAACGTCCTGACTTTC,CASSLISSGANVLTF,-,-,TRBV7-2,TRBJ2-6
TGCGCCAGCAGCACGGGGACTAGCGGTACGAACACCGGGGAGCTGTTTTTT,CASSTGTSGTNTGELFF,-,TRBD2,TRBV5-1,TRBJ2-2
TGTGCCAGCAGTTTATGGGGGACAGGGGGAACTTTCGGCTACACCTTC,CASSLWGTGGTFGYTF,-,TRBD1,TRBV28,TRBJ1-2
TGTGCCAGCAGTTTATTTTTGCGGGGACAGGGGGACTACACCTTC,CASSLFLRGQGDYTF,-,TRBD1,TRBV28,TRBJ1-2
TGTGCCAGCAGCGTAGGGGCAGGGATTGGCTACGAGCAGTACTTC,CASSVGAGIGYEQYF,-,-,TRBV9,TRBJ2-7
TGTGCCAGTAGTATTAGCCTCTTATACGAGCAGTACTTC,CASSISLLYEQYF,-,-,TRBV19,TRBJ2-7
TGTGCCAGTAGTCTTGGCGGACCGAGGAATGAGCAGTTCTTC,CASSLGGPRNEQFF,-,-,TRBV19,TRBJ2-1
TGTGCCAGCAGCGAAGGGATCGGCACAGATACGCAGTATTTT,CASSEGIGTDTQYF,-,-,TRBV5-6,TRBJ2-3
TGTGCCAGCAGTGAAGCTGGGACAGGGACCTACAATGAGCAGTTCTTC,CASSEAGTGTYNEQFF,-,TRBD1,TRBV2,TRBJ2-1
TGTGCCAGCAGCCCTAGGACAGGGGGTTTGTCGGACACTGAAGCTTTCTTT,CASSPRTGGLSDTEAFF,-,TRBD1,TRBV7-3,TRBJ1-1
TGTGCCTGGAGTGAGACTAGCGGCCCGTACAATGAGCAGTTCTTC,CAWSETSGPYNEQFF,once,TRBD2,TRBV30,TRBJ2-1